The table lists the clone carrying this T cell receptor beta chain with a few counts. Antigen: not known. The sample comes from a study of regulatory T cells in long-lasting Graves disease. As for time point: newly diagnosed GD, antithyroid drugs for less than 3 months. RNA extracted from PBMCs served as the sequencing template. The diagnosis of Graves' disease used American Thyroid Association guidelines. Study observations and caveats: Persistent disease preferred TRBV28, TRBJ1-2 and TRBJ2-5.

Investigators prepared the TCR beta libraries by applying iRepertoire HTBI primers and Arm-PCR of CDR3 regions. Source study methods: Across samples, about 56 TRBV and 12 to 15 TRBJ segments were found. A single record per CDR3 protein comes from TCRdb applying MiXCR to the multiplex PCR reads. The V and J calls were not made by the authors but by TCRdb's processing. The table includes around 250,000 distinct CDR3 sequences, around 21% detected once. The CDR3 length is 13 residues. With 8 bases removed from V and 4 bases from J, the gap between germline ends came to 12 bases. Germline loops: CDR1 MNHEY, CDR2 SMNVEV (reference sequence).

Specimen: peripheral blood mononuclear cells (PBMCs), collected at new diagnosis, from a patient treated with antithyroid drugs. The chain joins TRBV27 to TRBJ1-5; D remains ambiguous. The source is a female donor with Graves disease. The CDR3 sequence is CASAILGNQPQHF. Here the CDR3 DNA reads TGTGCCAGCGCCATTCTTGGGAATCAGCCCCAGCATTTT.